The 15 T cell receptor beta chains presented below share a single source sample, sequenced in a study of PD-1 blockade in classical Hodgkin lymphoma (dated by TCRdb to the early 2020s). Receptor libraries were prepared by the immunoSEQ multiplex PCR assay. TCRdb obtained this table from immuneACCESS and retained in-frame rearrangements with V and J assigned. These tables miss some clones; where compared with another copy, unresolved V genes account for less than half of the shortfall, and the remainder is unexplained. This sample is represented by 72,000 or so clones; under 95% of them were singletons. The ten biggest clones cover approximately 8% of the sample. The time point label for this specimen denotes: cycle 1 day 1 (C1D1), immediately before nivolumab initiation. Relapse after autologous stem cell transplantation had occurred in all trial patients, and cohorts A, B and C were distinguished by prior brentuximab vedotin exposure.

The source material was peripheral blood mononuclear cells (PBMCs), sampled at baseline. The receptor set was obtained from a human donor with classical Hodgkin lymphoma.

The CDR3 sequence: CASGPSTDTQYF. The CDR3 region has the DNA TGTGCCTCCGGACCGAGCACAGATACGCAGTATTTT. This rearrangement joins TRBV19 to TRBJ2-3; D uncertain. The CDR3 is 12 amino acids. Germline CDR1 and CDR2: LNHDA and SQIVND (reference sequence). Trimming took off 11 bases at V and 0 bases at J, with 9 bases between the two ends.

The V and J genes are TRBV7-6 and TRBJ2-7, with TRBD1 as a possible D gene (5 bases). Germline CDR1 and CDR2: SGHVS and FNYEAQ. The length of the CDR3 is 12 residues. The ends were cut back, 9 bases at V and 2 bases at J, with 11 bases in the middle. CDR3 residues: CARGRQPYEQYF. The CDR3 DNA follows: TGTGCCAGAGGGCGACAGCCCTACGAGCAGTACTTC. Filled out from reference TRBV7-6 and TRBJ2-7, the complete variable domain reads GAGVSQSPRYKVTKRGQDVALRCDPISGHVSLYWYRQALGQGPEFLTYFNYEAQQDKSGLPNDRFSAERPEGSISTLTIQRTEQRDSAMYRCARGRQPYEQYFGPGTRLTVT.

As DNA, the CDR3 is TGTGCCAGCAGCGTAGCGGACCTAATGCGCTACACCTTC. It translates to CASSVADLMRYTF. The chain recombines TRBV9 with TRBJ1-2; D remains ambiguous. The CDR3 length is 13 residues. CDR1 is SGDLS and CDR2 is YYNGEE in the germline V gene. V lost 0 bases and J lost 9, with 12 bases in between.

This CDR3 is CASQGPGVIYNEQFF. The CDR3 DNA sequence: TGTGCCAGCCAGGGCCCAGGAGTTATCTACAATGAGCAGTTCTTC. V is TRBV6-1 and J is TRBJ2-1; D may be TRBD1 (5 bases). Trimming removed 8 bases at V and 3 bases at J, with 17 bases between. The CDR3 has 15 amino acids. Per germline, CDR1 MNHNS and CDR2 SASEGT.

The chain joins TRBV5-1 to TRBJ2-7; D may correspond to TRBD1 or TRBD2 (5 bases each). Germline values: CDR1 SGHRS, CDR2 YFSETQ. V lost 0 bases and J 0 bases, leaving 13 bases between the germline ends. This CDR3 spans 16 amino acids. The CDR3 spells CASSLDGGSSSYEQYF. For the CDR3, the DNA is TGCGCCAGCAGCTTGGATGGGGGTTCCAGCTCCTACGAGCAGTACTTC.

The V call is TRBV19, the J call TRBJ1-5, with TRBD1 as a possible D gene (5 bases). There are 14 residues in the CDR3. From germline, CDR1 is LNHDA and CDR2 SQIVND (reference sequence). The ends were cut back, 7 bases at V and 1 base at J, with 11 bases in the middle. CDR3 sequence reads: CASTQGMSNQPQHF. In DNA, the CDR3 is TGTGCCAGTACCCAGGGAATGAGCAATCAGCCCCAGCATTTT.

V gene TRBV11-2 combines with J gene TRBJ1-4; 8 nucleotides align to TRBD1. V gave up 4 bases and J gave up 7 bases; unmatched junction bases: 20. There are 19 residues in the CDR3. Per germline, CDR1 SGHAT and CDR2 FQNNGV. The CDR3: CASSWRDRSGPTRGEKLFF. CDR3 nucleotides: TGTGCCAGCAGCTGGAGGGACAGGTCCGGGCCCACGAGGGGTGAAAAACTGTTTTTT.

The rearrangement joins TRBV25-1 to TRBJ2-1; tentatively, D is TRBD2 (7 bases). This CDR3 is 17 amino acids long. The germline V gene has CDR1 MGHDK and CDR2 SYGVNS. V gave up 1 base and J gave up 6 bases, with 19 bases separating them. CDR3 in DNA: TGTGCCAGCAGTGAATGGGACTTGAGAGGGGGGGCCAATGAGCAGTTCTTC. This codes for CASSEWDLRGGANEQFF.

The V call is TRBV7-8, the J call TRBJ1-1; tentatively, D is TRBD1 (5 bases). The CDR3 contains 13 residues. Trimming took off 2 bases at V and 6 bases at J, with 10 bases between the two ends. The germline V gene has CDR1 SGHVS and CDR2 FQNEAQ. The CDR3 spells CASSLSQGSEAFF. Written as DNA, the CDR3 is TGTGCCAGCAGCTTATCGCAGGGATCTGAAGCTTTCTTT.

The rearrangement joins TRBV2 to TRBJ2-7; TRBD2 matches 14 bases. The CDR3 extends over 14 amino acids. J was trimmed by 5 bases and V by 7 bases; bases with no gene match: 4. In germline, CDR1 is SNHLY, CDR2 FYNNEI. CDR3 nucleotide sequence: TGTGCCAGCAACGGGGGACTAGCGGGGGACGAGCAGTACTTC. Translated, it gives CASNGGLAGDEQYF.

The J gene is TRBJ2-3, the V gene TRBV28; TRBD2 might be the D (5 bases). The CDR3 spans 15 residues. Germline V gives CDR1 MDHEN, CDR2 SYDVKM. V lost 8 bases and J lost 2, with 17 bases in between. The CDR3 here is CASYRGRPPTDTQYF. The CDR3 region has the DNA TGTGCCAGCTACCGAGGGAGACCGCCCACAGATACGCAGTATTTT. The full variable domain, its missing parts supplied by reference TRBV28 and TRBJ2-3, is DVKVTQSSRYLVKRTGEKVFLECVQDMDHENMFWYRQDPGLGLRLIYFSYDVKMKEKGDIPEGYSVSREKKERFSLILESASTNQTSMYLCASYRGRPPTDTQYFGPGTRLTVL.

The chain couples TRBV5-1 to TRBJ2-7, with a tentative D call TRBD1 (6 bases). The CDR3 loop spans 14 amino acids. The germline V and J ends were trimmed by 0 bases and 2 bases, with 9 bases remaining between them. Germline CDR1 SGHRS, CDR2 YFSETQ. The CDR3 DNA sequence: TGCGCCAGCAGCTTGGGACAGGTAACCTACGAGCAGTACTTC. This gives the protein CASSLGQVTYEQYF. Variable domain in full (rest from reference TRBV5-1 and TRBJ2-7): KAGVTQTPRYLIKTRGQQVTLSCSPISGHRSVSWYQQTPGQGLQFLFEYFSETQRNKGNFPGRFSGRQFSNSRSEMNVSTLELGDSALYLCASSLGQVTYEQYFGPGTRLTVT.

This clone showed up just once. In nucleotides, the CDR3 is TGTGCCAGCAGCTCCCCCGGGGCTCTCAATGAGCAGTTCTTC. As protein: CASSSPGALNEQFF. This chain connects TRBV7-3 to TRBJ2-1; D is possibly TRBD1 or TRBD2 (5 bases each). The CDR3 has 14 amino acids. The V gene's germline CDR1 is SGHTA and CDR2 FQGTGA. V lost 4 bases and J 6 bases, leaving 13 bases between the germline ends.

This chain joins TRBV9 and TRBJ2-1, with D possibly being TRBD2 (5 bases). This CDR3 comprises 14 residues. Trimming pared 4 bases from V and 8 bases from J, leaving 16 bases between. Germline V gene data show CDR1 as SGDLS and CDR2 as YYNGEE. The CDR3 bases are TGTGCCAGCAGCCCCGTCACGGGGAACGATGAGCAGTTCTTC. Translated: CASSPVTGNDEQFF.

This sequence joins TRBV9 and TRBJ2-1; the match to TRBD1 covers 7 bases. CDR1 is SGDLS, CDR2 YYNGEE, per germline. This CDR3 is 16 amino acids long. J gave up 0 bases and V 3 bases, and 6 bases lay outside the gene matches. The CDR3 reads CASSGQGPRSYNEQFF. The CDR3 bases are TGTGCCAGCAGCGGACAGGGACCTCGCTCCTACAATGAGCAGTTCTTC.